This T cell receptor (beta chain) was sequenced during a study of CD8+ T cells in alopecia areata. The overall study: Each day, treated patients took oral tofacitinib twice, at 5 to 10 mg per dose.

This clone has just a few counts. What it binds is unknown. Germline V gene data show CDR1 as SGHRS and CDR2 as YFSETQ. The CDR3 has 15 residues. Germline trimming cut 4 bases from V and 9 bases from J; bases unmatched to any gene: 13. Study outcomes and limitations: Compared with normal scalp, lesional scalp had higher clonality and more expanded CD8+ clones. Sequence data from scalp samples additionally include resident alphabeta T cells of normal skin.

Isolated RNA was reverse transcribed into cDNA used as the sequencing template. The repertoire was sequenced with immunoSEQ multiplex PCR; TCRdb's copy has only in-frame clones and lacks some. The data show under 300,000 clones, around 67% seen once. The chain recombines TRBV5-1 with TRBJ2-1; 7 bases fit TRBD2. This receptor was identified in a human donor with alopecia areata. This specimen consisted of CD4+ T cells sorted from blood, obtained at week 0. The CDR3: CASSPGTTPGSEQFF. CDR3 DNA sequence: TGCGCCAGCAGCCCCGGGACTACCCCGGGAAGTGAGCAGTTCTTC. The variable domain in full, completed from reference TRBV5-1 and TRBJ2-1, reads KAGVTQTPRYLIKTRGQQVTLSCSPISGHRSVSWYQQTPGQGLQFLFEYFSETQRNKGNFPGRFSGRQFSNSRSEMNVSTLELGDSALYLCASSPGTTPGSEQFFGPGTRLTVL.